This TCR beta chain was profiled in a study of CD8+CD57+ T cells in acquired aplastic anemia. Researchers used genomic DNA as the template to profile TCR beta VDJ and CDR3. TCRdb reprocessed the reads via MiXCR and lists one record per CDR3 protein. The data contain about 220,000 distinct CDR3 sequences, about 37% of them singletons. For this clonotype: A read error may account for a junction end that differs from germline.

The CDR3 length is 15 residues. Germline CDR1 is SNHLY and CDR2 is FYNNEI. The V call is TRBV2, the J call TRBJ2-5; 7 nucleotides match TRBD2. Sequenced material: sorted CD4+, CD8+, or CD8+CD57+ T cells (not recorded which) from PBMCs. The receptor comes from a human donor in good health, serving as a control. The CDR3, as DNA: TGCGCCAGCAGTGAAACGGCTAGCGGACTGGAGACCCAGTACTTC. Amino acids: CASSETASGLETQYF.